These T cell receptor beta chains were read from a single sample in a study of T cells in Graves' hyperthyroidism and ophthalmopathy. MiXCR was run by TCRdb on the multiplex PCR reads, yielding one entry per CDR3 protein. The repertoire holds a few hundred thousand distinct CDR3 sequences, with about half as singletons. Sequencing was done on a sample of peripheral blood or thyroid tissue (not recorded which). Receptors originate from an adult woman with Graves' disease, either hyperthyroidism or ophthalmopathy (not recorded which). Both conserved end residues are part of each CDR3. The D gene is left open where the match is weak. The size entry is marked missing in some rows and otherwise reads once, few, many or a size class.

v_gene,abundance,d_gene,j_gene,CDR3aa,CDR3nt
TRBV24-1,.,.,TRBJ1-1,CATSDGGGETEAFF,TGTGCCACCAGTGATGGGGGAGGGGAGACTGAAGCTTTCTTT
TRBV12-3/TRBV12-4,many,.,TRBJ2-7,CASNSGGTLSYEQYF,TGTGCCAGCAACTCAGGTGGGACGTTATCCTACGAGCAGTACTTC
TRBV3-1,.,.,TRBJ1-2,CASSPQTGGGLRGYTF,TGTGCCAGCAGCCCCCAGACGGGGGGTGGGCTCCGTGGCTACACCTTC
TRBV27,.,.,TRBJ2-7,CASSSMRAGTYYEQYF,TGTGCCAGCAGTTCTATGCGTGCCGGGACTTACTACGAGCAGTACTTC
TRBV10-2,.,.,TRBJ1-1,CASSVVVGNTEAFF,TGCGCCAGCAGTGTGGTGGTTGGCAACACTGAAGCTTTCTTT
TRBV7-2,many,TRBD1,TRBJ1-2,CASSYRQGSYGYTF,TGTGCCAGCAGTTACCGACAGGGAAGCTATGGCTACACCTTC
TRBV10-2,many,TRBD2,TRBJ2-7,CASRTGLAGVEQYF,TGCGCCAGCAGAACGGGACTAGCGGGAGTTGAGCAGTACTTC
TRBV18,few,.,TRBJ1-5,CASSPRPINQPQHF,TGTGCCAGCTCACCACGGCCCATCAATCAGCCCCAGCATTTT
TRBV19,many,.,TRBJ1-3,CASTIPWGSGNTIYF,TGTGCCAGTACCATCCCGTGGGGGTCTGGAAACACCATATATTTT
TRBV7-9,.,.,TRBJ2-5,CASSPRGTEAKETQYF,TGTGCCAGCAGCCCACGGGGGACAGAGGCCAAAGAGACCCAGTACTTC
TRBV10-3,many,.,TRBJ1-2,CAISETTETNYGYTF,TGTGCCATCAGTGAGACTACAGAGACTAACTATGGCTACACCTTC
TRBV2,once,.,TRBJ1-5,CASSFRAGGSNQPQHF,TGTGCCAGCAGTTTCCGGGCAGGTGGTAGCAATCAGCCCCAGCATTTT
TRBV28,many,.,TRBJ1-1,CASTALWGGTEAFF,TGTGCCAGCACCGCATTATGGGGGGGCACTGAAGCTTTCTTT
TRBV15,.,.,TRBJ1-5,CATSTRGYSNQPQHF,TGTGCCACCAGCACTCGAGGGTATAGCAATCAGCCCCAGCATTTT
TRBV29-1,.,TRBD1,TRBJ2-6,CSVEAGTGELSGANVLTF,TGCAGCGTTGAAGCCGGGACAGGGGAGTTATCTGGGGCCAACGTCCTGACTTTC
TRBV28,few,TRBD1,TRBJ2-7,CASSAWTGLITYEQYF,TGTGCCAGCAGTGCCTGGACAGGGCTCATTACCTACGAGCAGTACTTC
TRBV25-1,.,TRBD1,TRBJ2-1,CASSESLGQDAVF,TGTGCCAGCAGTGAATCCCTCGGACAGGATGCCGTTTTC
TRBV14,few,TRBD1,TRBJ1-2,CASSHDGQGYGYTF,TGTGCCAGCAGCCACGATGGACAGGGCTATGGCTACACCTTC
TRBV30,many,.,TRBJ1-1,CAWSVGGDTEAFF,TGTGCCTGGAGTGTCGGCGGGGACACTGAAGCTTTCTTT
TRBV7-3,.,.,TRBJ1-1,CASSPIGGLETEAFF,TGTGCCAGCAGCCCTATCGGGGGCCTGGAGACTGAAGCTTTCTTT
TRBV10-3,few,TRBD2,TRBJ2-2,CAISARTGIAGGQSGELFF,TGTGCCATCAGTGCCCGGACAGGAATAGCGGGAGGGCAGAGCGGGGAGCTGTTTTTT
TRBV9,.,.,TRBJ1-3,CASSTSAGISGNTIYF,TGTGCCAGCTCAACTTCCGCAGGGATCTCTGGAAACACCATATATTTT
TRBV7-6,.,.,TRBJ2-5,CASSLAGASSETQYF,TGTGCCAGCAGCTTAGCCGGGGCAAGTTCGGAGACCCAGTACTTC
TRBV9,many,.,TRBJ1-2,CASSVEGRSYGYTF,TGTGCCAGCAGCGTAGAGGGCAGAAGCTATGGCTACACCTTC
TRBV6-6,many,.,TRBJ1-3,CASGSSSGNTIYF,TGTGCCAGCGGGTCGTCCTCTGGAAACACCATATATTTT
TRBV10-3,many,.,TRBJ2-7,CAISEGRGSYEQYF,TGTGCCATCAGTGAGGGGCGTGGCTCCTACGAGCAGTACTTC
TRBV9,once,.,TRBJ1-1,CASSPGAGKRTEAFF,TGTGCCAGCAGCCCTGGGGCAGGGAAGAGGACTGAAGCTTTCTTT
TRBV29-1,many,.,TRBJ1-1,CSGEFWSEAFF,TGCAGCGGTGAGTTCTGGTCTGAAGCTTTCTTT
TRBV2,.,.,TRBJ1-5,CASAFDRFSNQPQHF,TGTGCCAGCGCGTTCGACAGGTTTAGCAATCAGCCCCAGCATTTT
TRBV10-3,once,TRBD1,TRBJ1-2,CAITAEEEQGDGGYTF,TGTGCCATCACCGCCGAAGAGGAACAGGGGGACGGTGGCTACACCTTC
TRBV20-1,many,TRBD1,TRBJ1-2,CSARGTGVLSYTF,TGCAGTGCTAGAGGGACAGGGGTTCTGAGCTACACCTTC
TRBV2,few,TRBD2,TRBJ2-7,CASTSQATSGRANEQYF,TGTGCCAGCACTTCCCAAGCGACTAGCGGGAGGGCCAACGAGCAGTACTTC
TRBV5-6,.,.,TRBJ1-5,CASSLEGSFNQPQHF,TGTGCCAGCAGCTTGGAAGGGAGTTTCAATCAGCCCCAGCATTTT
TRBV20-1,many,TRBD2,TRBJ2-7,CSARGTSGRGPYEQYF,TGCAGTGCTAGAGGGACTAGCGGGAGAGGCCCCTACGAGCAGTACTTC
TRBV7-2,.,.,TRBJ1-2,CASRRETDYGYTF,TGTGCCAGCAGAAGGGAGACGGACTATGGCTACACCTTC
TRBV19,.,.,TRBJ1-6,CASSIRSSWGPDNSPLHF,TGTGCCAGTAGTATCAGGTCGAGTTGGGGACCCGATAATTCACCCCTCCACTTT
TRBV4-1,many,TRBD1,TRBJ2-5,CASSQGPQGIQETQYF,TGCGCCAGCAGCCAAGGTCCACAGGGGATCCAAGAGACCCAGTACTTC
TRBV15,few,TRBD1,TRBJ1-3,CATSKPQGVSGNTIYF,TGTGCCACCAGCAAACCTCAGGGGGTGTCTGGAAACACCATATATTTT
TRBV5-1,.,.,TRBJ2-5,CASSCRGSETQYF,TGCGCCAGCAGCTGCCGGGGATCCGAGACCCAGTACTTC
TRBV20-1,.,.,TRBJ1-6,CSARATINSPLHF,TGCAGTGCTAGAGCTACGATTAATTCACCCCTCCACTTT
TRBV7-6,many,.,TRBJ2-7,CASSIHPPGRKNYEQYF,TGTGCCAGCAGCATACACCCACCGGGACGGAAGAATTACGAGCAGTACTTC
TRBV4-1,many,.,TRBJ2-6,CASSRGLAGANVLTF,TGCGCCAGCAGCCGGGGACTCGCTGGGGCCAACGTCCTGACTTTC
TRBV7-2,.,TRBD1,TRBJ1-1,CASSPRQGGGLTEAFF,TGTGCCAGCAGCCCCCGACAGGGGGGGGGGTTGACTGAAGCTTTCTTT
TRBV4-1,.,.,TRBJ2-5,CASSQGRSPGAQETQYF,TGCGCCAGCAGCCAAGGACGCAGTCCCGGGGCACAAGAGACCCAGTACTTC
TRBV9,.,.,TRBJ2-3,CASSAMGDTQYF,TGTGCCAGCAGCGCTATGGGGGATACGCAGTATTTT
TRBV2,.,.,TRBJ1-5,CASSVISGAVGNQPQHF,TGTGCCAGCAGTGTGATATCAGGGGCCGTCGGGAATCAGCCCCAGCATTTT
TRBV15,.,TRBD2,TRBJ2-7,CATSRDLVAGAYEQYF,TGTGCCACCAGCAGAGATTTGGTAGCGGGAGCGTACGAGCAGTACTTC
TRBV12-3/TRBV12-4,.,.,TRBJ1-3,CAVQFGVGTSGNTIYF,TGTGCCGTCCAATTTGGGGTGGGCACCTCTGGAAACACCATATATTTT
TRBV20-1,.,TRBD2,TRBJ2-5,CSAFDRGRETQYF,TGCAGTGCCTTCGACCGCGGGAGAGAGACCCAGTACTTC
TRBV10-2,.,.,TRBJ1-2,CASSEPDSLGTDGYTF,TGCGCCAGCAGTGAGCCGGACAGTCTCGGGACGGATGGCTACACCTTC
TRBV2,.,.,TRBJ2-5,CASRKLEGNQETQYF,TGTGCCAGCAGAAAGCTAGAGGGCAACCAAGAGACCCAGTACTTC
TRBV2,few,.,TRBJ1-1,CASSFGTSTAFF,TGTGCCAGCAGTTTTGGGACATCAACCGCTTTCTTT
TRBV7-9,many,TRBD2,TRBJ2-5,CASSYVAGLETQYF,TGTGCCAGCAGCTACGTAGCGGGTCTGGAGACCCAGTACTTC